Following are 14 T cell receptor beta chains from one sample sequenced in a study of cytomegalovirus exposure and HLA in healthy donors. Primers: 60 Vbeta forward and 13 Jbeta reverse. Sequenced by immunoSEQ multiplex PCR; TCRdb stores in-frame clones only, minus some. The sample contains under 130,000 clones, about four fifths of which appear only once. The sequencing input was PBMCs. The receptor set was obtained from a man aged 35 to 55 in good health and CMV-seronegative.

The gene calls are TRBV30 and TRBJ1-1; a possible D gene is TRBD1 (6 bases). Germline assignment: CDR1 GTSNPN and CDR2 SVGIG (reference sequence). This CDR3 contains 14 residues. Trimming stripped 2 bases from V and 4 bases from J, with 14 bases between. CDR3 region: CAWSTIAGVTEAFF. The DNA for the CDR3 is TGTGCCTGGAGTACGATCGCAGGGGTCACTGAAGCTTTCTTT. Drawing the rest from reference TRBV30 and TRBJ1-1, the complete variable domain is SQTIHQWPATLVQPVGSPLSLECTVEGTSNPNLYWYRQAAGRGLQLLFYSVGIGQISSEVPQNLSASRPQDRQFILSSKKLLLSDSGFYLCAWSTIAGVTEAFFGQGTRLTVV.

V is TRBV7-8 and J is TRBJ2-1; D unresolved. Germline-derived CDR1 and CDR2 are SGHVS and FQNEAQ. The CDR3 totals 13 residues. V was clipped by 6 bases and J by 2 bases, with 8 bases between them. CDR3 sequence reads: CASRQTTYNEQFF. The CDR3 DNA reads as TGTGCCAGCAGACAGACAACCTACAATGAGCAGTTCTTC.

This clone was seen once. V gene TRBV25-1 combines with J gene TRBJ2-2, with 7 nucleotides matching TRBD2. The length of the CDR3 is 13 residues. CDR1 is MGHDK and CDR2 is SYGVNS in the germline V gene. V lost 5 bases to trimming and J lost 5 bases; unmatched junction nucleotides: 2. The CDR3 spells CASSRGGTGELFF. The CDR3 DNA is TGTGCCAGCAGTCGGGGAGGGACCGGGGAGCTGTTTTTT.

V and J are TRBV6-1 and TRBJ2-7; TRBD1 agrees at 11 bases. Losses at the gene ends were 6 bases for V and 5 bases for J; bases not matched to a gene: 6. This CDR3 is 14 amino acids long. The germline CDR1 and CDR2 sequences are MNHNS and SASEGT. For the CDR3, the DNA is TGTGCCAGCAGCGGACAGGGGGCAAGGGACGAGCAGTACTTC. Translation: CASSGQGARDEQYF.

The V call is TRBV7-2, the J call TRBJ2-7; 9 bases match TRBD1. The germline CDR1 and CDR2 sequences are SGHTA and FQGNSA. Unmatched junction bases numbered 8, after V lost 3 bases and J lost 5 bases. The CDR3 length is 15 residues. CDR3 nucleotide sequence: TGTGCCAGCAGCTTGATCCTACAGGGGGCCGACGAGCAGTACTTC. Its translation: CASSLILQGADEQYF.

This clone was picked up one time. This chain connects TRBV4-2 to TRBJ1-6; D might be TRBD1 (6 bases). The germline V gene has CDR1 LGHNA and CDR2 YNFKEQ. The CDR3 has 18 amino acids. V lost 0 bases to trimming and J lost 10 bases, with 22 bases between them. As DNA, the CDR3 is TGTGCCAGCAGCCAAGAAGGGCTCGACAGGTCGCGGAAATCACCCCTCCACTTT. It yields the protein CASSQEGLDRSRKSPLHF.

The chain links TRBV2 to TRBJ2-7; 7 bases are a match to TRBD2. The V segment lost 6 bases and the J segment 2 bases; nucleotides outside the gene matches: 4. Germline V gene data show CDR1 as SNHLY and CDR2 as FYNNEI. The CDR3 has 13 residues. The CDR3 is CASRVAGAYEQYF. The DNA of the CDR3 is TGTGCCAGCAGGGTAGCGGGTGCCTACGAGCAGTACTTC.

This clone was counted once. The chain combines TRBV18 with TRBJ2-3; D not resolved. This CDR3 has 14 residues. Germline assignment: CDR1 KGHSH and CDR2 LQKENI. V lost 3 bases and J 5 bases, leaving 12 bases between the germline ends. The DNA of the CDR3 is TGTGCCAGCTCACCGCTCGAGGTTGTAGATACGCAGTATTTT. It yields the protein CASSPLEVVDTQYF.

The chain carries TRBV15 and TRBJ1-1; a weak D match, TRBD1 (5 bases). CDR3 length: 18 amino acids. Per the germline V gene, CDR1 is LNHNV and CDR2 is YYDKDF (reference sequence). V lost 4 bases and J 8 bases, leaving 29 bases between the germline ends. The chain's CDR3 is CATSTLGQGSLGSREAFF. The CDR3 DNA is TGTGCCACCAGCACCCTAGGGCAGGGATCCCTCGGGTCGAGAGAAGCTTTCTTT.

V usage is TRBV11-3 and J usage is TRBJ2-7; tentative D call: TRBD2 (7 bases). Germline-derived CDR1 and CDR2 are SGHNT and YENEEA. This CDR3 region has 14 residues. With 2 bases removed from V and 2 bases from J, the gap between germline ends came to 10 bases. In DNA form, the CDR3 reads TGTGCCAGCAGCTTACCCGGGGGGCCCTACGAGCAGTACTTC. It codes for CASSLPGGPYEQYF.

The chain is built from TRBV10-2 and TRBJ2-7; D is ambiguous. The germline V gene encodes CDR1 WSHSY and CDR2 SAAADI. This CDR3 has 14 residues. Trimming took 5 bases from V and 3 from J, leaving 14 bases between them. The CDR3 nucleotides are TGCGCCAGCAGTCGACCCGCCAGCGACTACGAGCAGTACTTC. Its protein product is CASSRPASDYEQYF.

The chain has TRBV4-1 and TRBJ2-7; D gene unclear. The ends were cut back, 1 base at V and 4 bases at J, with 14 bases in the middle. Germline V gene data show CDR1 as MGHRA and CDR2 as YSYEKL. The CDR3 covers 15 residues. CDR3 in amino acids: CASSQAEQARYEQYF. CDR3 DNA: TGCGCCAGCAGCCAAGCCGAGCAGGCCCGATACGAGCAGTACTTC.

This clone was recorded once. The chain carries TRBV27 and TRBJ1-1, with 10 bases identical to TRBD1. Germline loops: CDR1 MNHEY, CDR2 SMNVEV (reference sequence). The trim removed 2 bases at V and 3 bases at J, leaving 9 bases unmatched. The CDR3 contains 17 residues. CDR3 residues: CASSLRGMGQGYTEAFF. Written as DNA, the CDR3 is TGTGCCAGCAGTTTAAGGGGAATGGGACAGGGGTACACTGAAGCTTTCTTT.

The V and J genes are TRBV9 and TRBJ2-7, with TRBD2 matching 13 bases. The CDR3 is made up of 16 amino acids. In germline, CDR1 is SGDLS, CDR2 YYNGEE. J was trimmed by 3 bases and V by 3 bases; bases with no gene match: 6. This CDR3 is CASSGGLAGNGYEQYF. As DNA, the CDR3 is TGTGCCAGCAGCGGGGGACTAGCGGGGAACGGCTACGAGCAGTACTTC.